This record looks at one TCR beta chain sequence and its context. A read error may be the cause here, since a much bigger clone is one base away. Time point: blood at routine non-recurrence follow-up after resection. The CDR3 length is 15 residues. Germline V CDR1 and CDR2: MNHNS, SASEGT. Trimming at V came to 6 bases and at J to 0 bases, leaving 7 bases not matched to a gene. Using its own MiXCR run on the 5' RACE reads, TCRdb lists one record per CDR3 protein. The repertoire includes approximately 110,000 distinct CDR3 sequences, approximately 10% of them detected once, and approximately 25% sits in the top ten. These data come from a study of spatial heterogeneity in lung cancer. Study background: Where available, sequencing covered follow-up PBMC samples, taken at a median of approximately 2 years after resection.

The input for sequencing was PBMCs, taken at follow-up. This chain links TRBV6-1 with TRBJ2-7, with 8 bases that match TRBD1. The TCR was taken from a female donor with early-stage non-small cell lung cancer. CDR3 DNA sequence: TGTGCCAGCAGAGCCGGACAGGGTATCTCCTACGAGCAGTACTTC. Protein product: CASRAGQGISYEQYF.